Sequencing of this T cell receptor beta chain was carried out in a study of T cell responses to AZD1222 COVID-19 vaccine. Study in general: Timing groups of about 4 and about 12 weeks for second doses were pooled.

This CDR3 contains 15 residues. Germline lookup yields CDR1 GTSNPN and CDR2 SVGIG (reference sequence). V was cut by 3 bases and J by 3 bases, with 18 bases left in between. Data came from immunoSEQ multiplex PCR; TCRdb stores just in-frame clones and leaves some out. This table holds about 180,000 clones, about 85% found once. Points from the study as a whole: Most donors were white British and more were female, and clonal diversity was possibly underestimated. None of the repertoires were sampled until the peak T cell response had passed. Along spike, vaccine-associated CD4 TCRs were found throughout, with dominance at 160-218 and 743-854.

As to this clone: Antigen specificity is unknown.

This material consisted of peripheral blood, taken on day 0 of AZD1222 vaccination. The V call is TRBV30, the J call TRBJ2-7, with TRBD1 as a possible D gene (5 bases). The sequence came from an adult in good health. The CDR3: CAWRDSSRFNYEQYF. The CDR3 bases are TGTGCCTGGAGAGACAGTTCTAGATTCAACTACGAGCAGTACTTC. The whole variable domain, filled in from reference TRBV30 and TRBJ2-7, reads SQTIHQWPATLVQPVGSPLSLECTVEGTSNPNLYWYRQAAGRGLQLLFYSVGIGQISSEVPQNLSASRPQDRQFILSSKKLLLSDSGFYLCAWRDSSRFNYEQYFGPGTRLTVT.